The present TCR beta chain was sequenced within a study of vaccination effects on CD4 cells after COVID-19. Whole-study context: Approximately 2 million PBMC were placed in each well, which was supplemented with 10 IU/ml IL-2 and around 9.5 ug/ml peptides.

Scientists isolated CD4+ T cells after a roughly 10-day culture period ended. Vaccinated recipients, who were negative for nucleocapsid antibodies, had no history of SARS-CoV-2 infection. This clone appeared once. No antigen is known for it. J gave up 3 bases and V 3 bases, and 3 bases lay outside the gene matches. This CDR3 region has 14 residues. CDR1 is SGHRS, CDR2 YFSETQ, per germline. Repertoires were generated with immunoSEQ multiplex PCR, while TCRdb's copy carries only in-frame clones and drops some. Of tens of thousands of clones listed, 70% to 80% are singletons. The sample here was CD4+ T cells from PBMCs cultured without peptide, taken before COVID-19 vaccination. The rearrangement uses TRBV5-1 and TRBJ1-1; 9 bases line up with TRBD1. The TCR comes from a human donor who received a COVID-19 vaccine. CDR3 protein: CASSSGQGYTEAFF. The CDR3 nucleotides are TGCGCCAGCAGCTCCGGACAGGGGTACACTGAAGCTTTCTTT.